This T cell receptor beta chain was found in a study of T-cell reconstitution after alpha-beta-depleted transplantation in children. Germline CDR1 and CDR2: SQVTM and ANQGSEA. The CDR3 totals 16 residues, both ends included. Using unique molecular identifiers, the investigators prepared the TCRbeta library. TCRdb independently ran MiXCR on the PCR reads; one entry per CDR3 protein. The table includes 750,000 to 950,000 distinct CDR3 sequences, about 16% detected once. In regard to this clonotype: No DNA is shown, since the ends of the CDR3 on it are uncertain; the CDR3 is the one TCRdb lists.

The chain couples TRBV29-1 to TRBJ2-3; TRBD1, the D gene given by the table, was not confirmed from the DNA. This receptor was obtained from a male patient younger than 18 who had a stem cell transplant for acute lymphoblastic leukemia, so the T cells may come from the graft donor. Sequenced material: PBMCs, mostly from graft donor cells, taken 360 days after TCRalphabeta/CD19-depleted stem cell transplant. This CDR3 is CSVSVRGGASTDTQYF.